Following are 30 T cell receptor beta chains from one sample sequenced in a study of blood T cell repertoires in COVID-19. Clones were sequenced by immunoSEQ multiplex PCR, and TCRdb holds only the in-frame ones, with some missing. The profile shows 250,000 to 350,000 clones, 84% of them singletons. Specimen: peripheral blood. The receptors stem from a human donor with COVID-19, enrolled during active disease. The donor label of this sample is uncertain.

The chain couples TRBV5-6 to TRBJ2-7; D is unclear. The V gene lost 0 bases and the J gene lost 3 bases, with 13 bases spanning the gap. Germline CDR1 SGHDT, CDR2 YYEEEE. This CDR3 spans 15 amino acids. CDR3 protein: CASSLGSLSVYEQYF. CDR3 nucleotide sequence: TGTGCCAGCAGCTTGGGGAGTTTGAGTGTCTACGAGCAGTACTTC.

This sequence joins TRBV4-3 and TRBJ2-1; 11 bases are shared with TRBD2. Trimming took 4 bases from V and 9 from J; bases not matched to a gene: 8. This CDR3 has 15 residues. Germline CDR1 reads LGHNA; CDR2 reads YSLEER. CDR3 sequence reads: CASSPLAGGPGEQFF. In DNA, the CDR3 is TGCGCCAGCAGCCCTTTAGCGGGAGGGCCGGGTGAGCAGTTCTTC.

Here the CDR3 reads CASKRQGNYGYTF. CDR3 coding DNA: TGTGCCAGCAAACGACAGGGGAACTATGGCTACACCTTC. V usage is TRBV6-5 and J usage is TRBJ1-2, with 8 nucleotides matching TRBD1. Per the germline V gene, CDR1 is MNHEY and CDR2 is SVGAGI. V was clipped by 7 bases and J by 2 bases; unmatched bases: 3. The CDR3 totals 13 residues.

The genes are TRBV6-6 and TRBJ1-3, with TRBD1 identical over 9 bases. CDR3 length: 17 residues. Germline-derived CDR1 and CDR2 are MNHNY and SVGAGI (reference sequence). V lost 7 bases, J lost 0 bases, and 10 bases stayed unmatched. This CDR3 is CASNPSTGGSSGNTIYF. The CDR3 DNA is TGTGCCAGCAATCCATCCACAGGGGGCAGCTCTGGAAACACCATATATTTT.

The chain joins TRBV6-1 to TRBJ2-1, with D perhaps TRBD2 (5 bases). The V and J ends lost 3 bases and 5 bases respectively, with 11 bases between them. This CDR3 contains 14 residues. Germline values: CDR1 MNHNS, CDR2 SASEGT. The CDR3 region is CASSDRTSHNEQFF. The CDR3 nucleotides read TGTGCCAGCAGTGACAGGACTTCACACAATGAGCAGTTCTTC.

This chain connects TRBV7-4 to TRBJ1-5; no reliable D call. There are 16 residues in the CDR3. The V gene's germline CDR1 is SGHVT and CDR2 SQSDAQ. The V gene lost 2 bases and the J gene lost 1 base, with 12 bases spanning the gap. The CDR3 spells CASSLHEALSNQPQHF. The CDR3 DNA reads TGTGCCAGCAGCTTACACGAGGCGTTAAGCAATCAGCCCCAGCATTTT.

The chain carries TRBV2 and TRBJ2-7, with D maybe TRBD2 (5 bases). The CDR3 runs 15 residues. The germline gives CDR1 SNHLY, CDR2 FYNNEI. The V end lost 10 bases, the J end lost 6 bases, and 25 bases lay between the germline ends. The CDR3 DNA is TGTGCCACCCGTCTAGTGGCGGGCCCTTCATCCGAGCAGTACTTC. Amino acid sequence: CATRLVAGPSSEQYF.

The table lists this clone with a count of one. Here the CDR3 reads CASSFYSGARNSPLHF. In DNA form, the CDR3 reads TGTGCCAGCAGTTTTTATTCAGGGGCCCGTAATTCACCCCTCCACTTT. The chain uses TRBV28 and TRBJ1-6; a weak D match, TRBD1 (6 bases). Germline V gene sequence: CDR1 MDHEN, CDR2 SYDVKM. V was shortened by 3 bases and J by 6 bases, with 15 bases between the two germline ends. The length of the CDR3 is 16 residues.

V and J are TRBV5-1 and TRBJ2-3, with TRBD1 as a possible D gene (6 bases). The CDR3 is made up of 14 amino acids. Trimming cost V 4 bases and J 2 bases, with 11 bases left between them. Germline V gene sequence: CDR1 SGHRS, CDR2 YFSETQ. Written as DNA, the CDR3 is TGCGCCAGCAGCCTCGGGACAATCACAGATACGCAGTATTTT. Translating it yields CASSLGTITDTQYF.

The CDR3 sequence: CASSWARNEQFF. In nucleotides, the CDR3 is TGTGCCAGCAGTTGGGCTCGCAATGAGCAGTTCTTC. The V gene is TRBV6-5, the J gene TRBJ2-1; the D is unclear. CDR1 and CDR2 (germline): MNHEY, SVGAGI. The V end lost 4 bases, the J end lost 6 bases, and 7 bases lay between the germline ends. The CDR3 is 12 residues long.

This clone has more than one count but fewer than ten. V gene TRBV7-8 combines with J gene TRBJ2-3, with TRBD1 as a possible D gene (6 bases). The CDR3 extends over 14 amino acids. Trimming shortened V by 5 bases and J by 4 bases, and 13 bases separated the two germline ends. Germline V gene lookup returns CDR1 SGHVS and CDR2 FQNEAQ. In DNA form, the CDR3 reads TGTGCCAGCAGCCAACCACAGGGTTCAGATACGCAGTATTTT. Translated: CASSQPQGSDTQYF.

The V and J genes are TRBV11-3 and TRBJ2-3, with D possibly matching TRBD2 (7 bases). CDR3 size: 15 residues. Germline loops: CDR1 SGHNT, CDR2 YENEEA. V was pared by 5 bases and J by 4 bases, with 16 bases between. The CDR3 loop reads CASSLGGATADTQYF. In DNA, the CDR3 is TGTGCCAGCAGCCTTGGGGGGGCGACGGCAGATACGCAGTATTTT.

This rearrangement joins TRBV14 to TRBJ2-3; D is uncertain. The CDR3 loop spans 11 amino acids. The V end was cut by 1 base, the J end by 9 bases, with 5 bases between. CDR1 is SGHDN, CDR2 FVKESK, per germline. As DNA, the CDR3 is TGTGCCAGCAGCCAAGGGGCGACGCAGTATTTT. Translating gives CASSQGATQYF. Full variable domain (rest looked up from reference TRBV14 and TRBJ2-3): EAGVTQFPSHSVIEKGQTVTLRCDPISGHDNLYWYRRVMGKEIKFLLHFVKESKQDESGMPNNRFLAERTGGTYSTLKVQPAELEDSGVYFCASSQGATQYFGPGTRLTVL.

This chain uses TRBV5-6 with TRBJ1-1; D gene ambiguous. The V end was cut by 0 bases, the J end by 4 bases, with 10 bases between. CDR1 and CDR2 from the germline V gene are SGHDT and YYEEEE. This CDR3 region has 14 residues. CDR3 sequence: CASSLVVGSTEAFF. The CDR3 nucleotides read TGTGCCAGCAGCTTGGTAGTGGGGAGCACTGAAGCTTTCTTT.

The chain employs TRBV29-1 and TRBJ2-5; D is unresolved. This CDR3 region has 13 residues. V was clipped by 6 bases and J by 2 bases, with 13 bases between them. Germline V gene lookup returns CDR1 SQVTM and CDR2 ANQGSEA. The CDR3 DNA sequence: TGCAGCGTAGCAGTTGTACAGCAAGAGACCCAGTACTTC. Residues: CSVAVVQQETQYF.

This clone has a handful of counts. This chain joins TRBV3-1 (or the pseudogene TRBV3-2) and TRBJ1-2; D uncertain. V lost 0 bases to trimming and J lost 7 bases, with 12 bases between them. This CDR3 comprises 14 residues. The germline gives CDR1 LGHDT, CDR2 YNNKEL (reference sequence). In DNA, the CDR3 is TGTGCCAGCAGCCAAGAATCCAGGCGAAGTGGCTACACCTTC. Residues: CASSQESRRSGYTF.

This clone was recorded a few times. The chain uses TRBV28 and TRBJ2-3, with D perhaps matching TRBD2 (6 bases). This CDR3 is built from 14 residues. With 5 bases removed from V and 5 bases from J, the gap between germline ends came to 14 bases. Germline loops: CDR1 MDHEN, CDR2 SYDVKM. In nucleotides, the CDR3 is TGTGCCAGCAGTCGACTAGGGGCGGGAGATACGCAGTATTTT. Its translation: CASSRLGAGDTQYF.

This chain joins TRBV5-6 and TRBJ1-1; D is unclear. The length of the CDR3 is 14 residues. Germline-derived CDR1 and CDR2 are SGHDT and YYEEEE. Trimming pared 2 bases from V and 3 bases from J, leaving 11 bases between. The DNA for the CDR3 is TGTGCCAGCAGCTTAGATGAGGATTACACTGAAGCTTTCTTT. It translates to CASSLDEDYTEAFF.

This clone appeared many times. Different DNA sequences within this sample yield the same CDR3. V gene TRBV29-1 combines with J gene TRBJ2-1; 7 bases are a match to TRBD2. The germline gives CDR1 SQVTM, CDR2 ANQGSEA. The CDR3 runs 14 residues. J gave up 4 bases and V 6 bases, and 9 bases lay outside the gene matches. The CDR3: CSVAGGSRYNEQFF. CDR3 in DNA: TGCAGCGTCGCCGGCGGGAGTAGGTACAATGAGCAGTTCTTC.

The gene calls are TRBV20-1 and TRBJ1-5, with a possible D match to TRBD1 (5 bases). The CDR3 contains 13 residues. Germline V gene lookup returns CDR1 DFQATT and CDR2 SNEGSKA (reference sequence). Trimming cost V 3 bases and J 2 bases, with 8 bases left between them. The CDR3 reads CSASWGGNQPQHF. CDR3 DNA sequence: TGCAGTGCTAGTTGGGGGGGCAATCAGCCCCAGCATTTT.

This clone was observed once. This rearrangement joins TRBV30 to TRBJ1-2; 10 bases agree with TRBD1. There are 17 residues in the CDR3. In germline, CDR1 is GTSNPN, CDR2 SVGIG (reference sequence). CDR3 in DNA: TGTGCTGCCACTCCGGGACAGGGGCGTCGCGGGGGTCATGGCTACACCTTC. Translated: CAATPGQGRRGGHGYTF.

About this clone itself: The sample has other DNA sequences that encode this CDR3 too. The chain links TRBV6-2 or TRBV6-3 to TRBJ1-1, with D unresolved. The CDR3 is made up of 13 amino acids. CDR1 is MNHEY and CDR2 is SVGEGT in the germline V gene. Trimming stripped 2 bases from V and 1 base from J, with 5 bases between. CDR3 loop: CASSYGRNTEAFF. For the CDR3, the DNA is TGTGCCAGCAGTTACGGGCGGAACACTGAAGCTTTCTTT.

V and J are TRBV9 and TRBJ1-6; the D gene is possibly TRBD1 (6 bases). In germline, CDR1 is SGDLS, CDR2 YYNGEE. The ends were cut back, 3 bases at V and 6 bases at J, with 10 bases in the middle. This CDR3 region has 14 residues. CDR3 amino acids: CASSGRQANSPLHF. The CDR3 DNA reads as TGTGCCAGCAGCGGTCGACAGGCTAATTCACCCCTCCACTTT.

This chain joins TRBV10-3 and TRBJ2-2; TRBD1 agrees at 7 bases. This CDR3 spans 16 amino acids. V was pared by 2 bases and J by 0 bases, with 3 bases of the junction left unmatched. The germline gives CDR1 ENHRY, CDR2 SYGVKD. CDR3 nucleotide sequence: TGTGCCATCAGTGAGCGACAGGGACCGAACACCGGGGAGCTGTTTTTT. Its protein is CAISERQGPNTGELFF.

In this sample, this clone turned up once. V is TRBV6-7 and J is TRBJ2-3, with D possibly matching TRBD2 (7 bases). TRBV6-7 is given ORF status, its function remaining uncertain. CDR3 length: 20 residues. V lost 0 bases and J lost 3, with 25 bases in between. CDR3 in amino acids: CASSYSTIGGGPQVTDTQYF. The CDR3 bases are TGTGCCAGCAGTTACTCTACTATTGGGGGGGGCCCACAGGTGACAGATACGCAGTATTTT.

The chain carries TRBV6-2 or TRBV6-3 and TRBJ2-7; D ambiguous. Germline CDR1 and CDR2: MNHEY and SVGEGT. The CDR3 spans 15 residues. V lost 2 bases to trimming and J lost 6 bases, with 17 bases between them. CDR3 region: CASSYVSSVIAEQYF. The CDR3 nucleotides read TGTGCCAGCAGTTACGTTTCGAGCGTTATCGCCGAGCAGTACTTC.

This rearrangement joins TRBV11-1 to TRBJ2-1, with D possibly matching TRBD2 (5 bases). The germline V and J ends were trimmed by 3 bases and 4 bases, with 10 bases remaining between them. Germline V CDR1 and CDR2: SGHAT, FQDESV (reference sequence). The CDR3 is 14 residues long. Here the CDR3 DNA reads TGTGCCAGCAGCTTGACTACAAATTACAATGAGCAGTTCTTC. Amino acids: CASSLTTNYNEQFF.

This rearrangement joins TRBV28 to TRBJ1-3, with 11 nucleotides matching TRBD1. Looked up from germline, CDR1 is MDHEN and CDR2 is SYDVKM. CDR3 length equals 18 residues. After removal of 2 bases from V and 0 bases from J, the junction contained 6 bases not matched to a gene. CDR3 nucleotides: TGTGCCAGCAGTTTAGGGGGGACAGGGGGATACTCTGGAAACACCATATATTTT. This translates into CASSLGGTGGYSGNTIYF.

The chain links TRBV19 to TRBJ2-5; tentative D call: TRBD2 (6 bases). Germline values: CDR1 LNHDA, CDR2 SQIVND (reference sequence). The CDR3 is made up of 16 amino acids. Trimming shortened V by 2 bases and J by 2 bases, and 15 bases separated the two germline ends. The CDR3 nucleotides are TGTGCCAGTAGTATACACCCTTATGGGGGGCAAGAGACCCAGTACTTC. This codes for CASSIHPYGGQETQYF.

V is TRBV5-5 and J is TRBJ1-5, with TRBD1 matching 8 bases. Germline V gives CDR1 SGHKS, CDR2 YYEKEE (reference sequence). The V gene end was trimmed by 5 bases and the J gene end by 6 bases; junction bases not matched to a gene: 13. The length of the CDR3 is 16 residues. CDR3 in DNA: TGTGCCAGCAGTTGGGGACAGGTTAAATCGGGTCAGCCCCAGCATTTT. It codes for CASSWGQVKSGQPQHF.